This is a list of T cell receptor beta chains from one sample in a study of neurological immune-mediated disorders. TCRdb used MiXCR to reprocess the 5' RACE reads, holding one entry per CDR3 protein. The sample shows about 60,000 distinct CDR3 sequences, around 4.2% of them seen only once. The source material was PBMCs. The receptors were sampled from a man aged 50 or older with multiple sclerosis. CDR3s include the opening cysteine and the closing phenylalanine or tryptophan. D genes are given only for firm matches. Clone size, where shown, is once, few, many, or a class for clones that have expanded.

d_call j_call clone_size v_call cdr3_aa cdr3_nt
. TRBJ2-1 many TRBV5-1 CASSLTGTGNEQFF TGCGCCAGCAGCTTAACCGGGACTGGCAATGAGCAGTTCTTC
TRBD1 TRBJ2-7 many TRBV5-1 CASSLGRDRVPYEQYF TGCGCCAGCAGCCTTGGTCGGGACAGGGTGCCCTACGAGCAGTACTTC
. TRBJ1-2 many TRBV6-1 CASFLGGHSSGYTF TGTGCCAGCTTCCTCGGGGGACACTCGAGTGGCTACACCTTC
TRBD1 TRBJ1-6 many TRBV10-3 CAIRGQGRDSPLNF TGTGCCATCAGAGGACAGGGGAGAGATTCACCCCTCAACTTT
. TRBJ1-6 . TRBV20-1 CSVREYSPLNF TGCAGTGTCCGGGAGTATTCACCCCTCAACTTT
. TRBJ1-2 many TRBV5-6 CASTTYRGGPAYGYTF TGTGCCAGCACCACCTACCGCGGGGGACCCGCCTATGGCTACACCTTC
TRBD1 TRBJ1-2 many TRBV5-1 CASSLGSDLDRNYGYTF TGCGCCAGCAGCTTAGGGAGTGATTTGGACAGGAACTATGGCTACACCTTC
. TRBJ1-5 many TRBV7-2 CASSSQTGWGNQPQHF TGTGCCAGCAGCTCGCAGACAGGTTGGGGCAATCAGCCCCAGCATTTT
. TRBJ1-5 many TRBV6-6 CASSYSGHSNQPQHF TGTGCCAGCAGTTACTCAGGGCATAGCAATCAGCCCCAGCATTTT
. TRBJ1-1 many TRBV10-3 CAIRLRPNTEAFF TGTGCCATCCGCTTACGTCCGAACACTGAAGCTTTCTTT
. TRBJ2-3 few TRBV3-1 CASSQERGYTDTQYF TGTGCCAGCAGCCAAGAGCGGGGCTACACAGATACGCAGTATTTT
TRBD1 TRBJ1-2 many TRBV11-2 CASSPPGQGMYGYTF TGTGCCAGCAGCCCGCCGGGACAGGGGATGTATGGCTACACCTTC
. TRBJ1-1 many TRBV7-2 CASSRGPLNTEAFF TGTGCCAGCAGCCGTGGACCGTTGAACACTGAAGCTTTCTTT
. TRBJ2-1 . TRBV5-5 CASSQLGPLMDEQFF TGTGCCAGCAGCCAACTAGGGCCGCTGATGGATGAGCAGTTCTTC
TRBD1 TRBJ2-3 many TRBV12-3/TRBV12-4 CASRKQGGRGTDTQYF TGTGCCAGCAGGAAACAGGGGGGTAGGGGCACAGATACGCAGTATTTT
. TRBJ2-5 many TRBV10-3 CATRLGEETQYF TGTGCCACCCGCCTCGGGGAAGAGACCCAGTACTTC
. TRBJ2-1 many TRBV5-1 CASSSESGAYNEQFF TGCGCCAGCAGCTCTGAGTCCGGGGCTTACAATGAGCAGTTCTTC
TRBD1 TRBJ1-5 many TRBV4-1 CASSQDVDRVTGNQPQHF TGCGCCAGCAGCCAAGATGTTGACAGGGTGACGGGTAATCAGCCCCAGCATTTT
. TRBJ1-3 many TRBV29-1 CSVEIPITGTIYF TGCAGCGTTGAAATCCCGATAACGGGCACCATATATTTT
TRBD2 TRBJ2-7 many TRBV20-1 CSALSPTSGGSSYEQYF TGCAGTGCTCTATCACCGACTAGCGGGGGGAGCTCCTACGAGCAGTACTTC
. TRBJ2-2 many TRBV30 CALLTTGELFF TGTGCTCTACTAACAACCGGGGAGCTGTTTTTT
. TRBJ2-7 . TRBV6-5 CASSMVRTVVAEQYF TGTGCCAGCAGCATGGTCCGAACTGTTGTCGCCGAGCAGTACTTC
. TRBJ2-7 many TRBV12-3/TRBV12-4 CASSSQGTYEQYF TGTGCCAGCAGTTCACAGGGAACCTACGAGCAGTACTTC
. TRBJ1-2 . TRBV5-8 CASSRPGAARSYGYTF TGTGCCAGCAGCCGACCTGGGGCAGCCCGATCCTATGGCTACACCTTC
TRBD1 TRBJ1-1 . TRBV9 CASSVAGGDPEAFF TGTGCCAGCAGCGTAGCAGGGGGTGATCCTGAAGCTTTCTTT